Below are 23 T cell receptor beta chains sequenced from a single sample in a study of T cell changes during pregnancy in multiple sclerosis. Libraries were prepared by immunoSEQ multiplex PCR; TCRdb keeps only in-frame clonotypes and omits some of them. The sample has around 80,000 clones, about 93% seen once. Specimen: peripheral blood, collected in the second trimester of pregnancy. The origin of the receptors is a female donor in good health, enrolled as a control in a pregnancy study.

J is TRBJ2-1 and V is TRBV15, with D perhaps TRBD2 (7 bases). The CDR3 runs 17 residues. V gave up 1 base and J gave up 0 bases, with 13 bases separating them. Germline V lookup: CDR1 LNHNV, CDR2 YYDKDF (reference sequence). In DNA, the CDR3 is TGTGCCACCAGCAGAGTGGGGAGGGGGAGCTCCTACAATGAGCAGTTCTTC. The encoded protein is CATSRVGRGSSYNEQFF.

The chain uses TRBV6-5 and TRBJ1-5, with 8 bases aligning to TRBD1. The CDR3 runs 15 residues. Germline trimming cut 6 bases from V and 1 base from J; bases unmatched to any gene: 5. Germline V gene data show CDR1 as MNHEY and CDR2 as SVGAGI. The CDR3 reads CASRRDRLSNQPQHF. The CDR3, as DNA: TGTGCCAGCAGACGGGACAGGCTAAGCAATCAGCCCCAGCATTTT.

The genes are TRBV2 and TRBJ1-1; D is perhaps TRBD1 (5 bases). CDR1 is SNHLY, CDR2 FYNNEI, per germline. The CDR3 sequence is 13 residues long. V was pared by 7 bases and J by 1 base, with 10 bases between. The CDR3 sequence is CASNTQGNTEAFF. CDR3 DNA: TGTGCCAGCAATACGCAGGGGAACACTGAAGCTTTCTTT.

The chain uses TRBV7-8 and TRBJ1-3; the match to TRBD1 covers 11 bases. Germline values: CDR1 SGHVS, CDR2 FQNEAQ. V shed 6 bases, J shed 1 base, and the junction held 11 bases outside the gene matches. CDR3 length: 18 amino acids. CDR3 amino acids: CASSQGQGAKVSGNTIYF. CDR3 coding DNA: TGTGCCAGCAGTCAAGGACAGGGGGCCAAGGTTTCTGGAAACACCATATATTTT. Based on the CDR3 plus reference TRBV7-8 and TRBJ1-3, the full variable domain is GAGVSQSPRYKVAKRGQDVALRCDPISGHVSLFWYQQALGQGPEFLTYFQNEAQLDKSGLPSDRFFAERPEGSVSTLKIQRTQQEDSAVYLCASSQGQGAKVSGNTIYFGEGSWLTVV.

The gene calls are TRBV7-9 and TRBJ2-3; 13 bases are a match to TRBD2. With 3 bases clipped from V and 2 bases from J, the junction kept 11 bases outside the gene matches. The CDR3 consists of 19 residues. In germline, CDR1 is SEHNR, CDR2 FQNEAQ (reference sequence). The CDR3 reads CASSLGVLAGGFLTDTQYF. The DNA of the CDR3 is TGTGCCAGCAGCTTGGGTGTACTAGCGGGAGGGTTTCTCACAGATACGCAGTATTTT.

This clone occurred a few times. The chain carries TRBV28 and TRBJ2-7; maybe TRBD1 (5 bases). V lost 3 bases and J lost 5, with 14 bases in between. The CDR3 loop spans 14 amino acids. Germline-derived CDR1 and CDR2 are MDHEN and SYDVKM. The CDR3 sequence is CASSFKGHRNEQYF. CDR3 bases: TGTGCCAGCAGTTTCAAGGGGCATCGTAACGAGCAGTACTTC.

Concerning this clone itself: A read error may produce the germline difference seen at one junction end. The chain recombines TRBV28 with TRBJ2-1; 11 nucleotides match TRBD2. The CDR3 consists of 11 residues. The germline CDR1 and CDR2 sequences are MDHEN and SYDVKM. The CDR3 protein is CASSWGLAEVF. CDR3 sequence (DNA): TGTGCCAGCAGTTGGGGACTAGCGGAGGTCTTC.

The chain employs TRBV7-2 and TRBJ2-3; 9 nucleotides match TRBD2. The V segment lost 3 bases and the J segment 3 bases; nucleotides outside the gene matches: 7. Germline-derived CDR1 and CDR2 are SGHTA and FQGNSA. The CDR3 extends over 16 amino acids. The CDR3 sequence is CASSLGTSRLTDTQYF. The CDR3 nucleotides are TGTGCCAGCAGCTTGGGGACTAGCCGTCTTACAGATACGCAGTATTTT.

The J gene is TRBJ2-7, the V gene TRBV7-6; D not certain. Trimming removed 2 bases from V and 0 bases from J, with 8 bases in between. Germline CDR1 is SGHVS and CDR2 is FNYEAQ. CDR3 size: 14 residues. The CDR3 bases are TGTGCCAGCAGCTTATTAAGGAGCTCCTACGAGCAGTACTTC. It specifies CASSLLRSSYEQYF.

This sequence joins TRBV27 and TRBJ1-5, with TRBD1 identical over 9 bases. V was pared by 5 bases and J by 1 base, with 6 bases of the junction left unmatched. This CDR3 spans 16 amino acids. CDR1 is MNHEY and CDR2 is SMNVEV in the germline V gene (reference sequence). The CDR3 spells CASSRGTGMSNQPQHF. In DNA form, the CDR3 reads TGTGCCAGCAGTAGGGGGACAGGGATGAGCAATCAGCCCCAGCATTTT.

V gene TRBV27 combines with J gene TRBJ2-1; 9 positions agree with TRBD1. The CDR3 runs to 16 residues. The germline V gene has CDR1 MNHEY and CDR2 SMNVEV (reference sequence). V was pared by 5 bases and J by 0 bases, with 5 bases of the junction left unmatched. The CDR3 DNA reads TGTGCCAGCAGTCCCAAGACAGGGGGCTCCTACAATGAGCAGTTCTTC. Its protein product is CASSPKTGGSYNEQFF.

The chain combines TRBV5-8 with TRBJ1-5; 12 bases map to TRBD1. J lost 1 base, V lost 4 bases, and 3 bases had no gene match. Germline V gene sequence: CDR1 SGHTS, CDR2 YDEGEE. The CDR3 is made up of 16 amino acids. CDR3 bases: TGTGCCAGCAGCCCGGGACAGGGGGCGAGCAATCAGCCCCAGCATTTT. Protein product: CASSPGQGASNQPQHF. The full variable domain, in which reference TRBV5-8 and TRBJ1-5 provide the parts outside the CDR3, is EAGVTQSPTHLIKTRGQQATLRCSPISGHTSVYWYQQALGLGLQFLLWYDEGEERNRGNFPPRFSGRQFPNYSSELNVNALELEDSALYLCASSPGQGASNQPQHFGDGTRLSIL.

The rearrangement links TRBV28 to TRBJ1-2; 9 nucleotides agree with TRBD1. CDR3 size: 14 residues. The ends lost 5 bases at V and 3 bases at J; junction bases unmatched: 4. Germline CDR1 is MDHEN and CDR2 is SYDVKM. For the CDR3, the DNA is TGTGCCAGCAGTCCTACAGGGGGCTACTATGGCTACACCTTC. Translating it yields CASSPTGGYYGYTF.

V and J are TRBV19 and TRBJ2-3; 8 bases match TRBD1. Germline values: CDR1 LNHDA, CDR2 SQIVND (reference sequence). V gave up 3 bases and J gave up 2 bases; unmatched junction bases: 10. CDR3 length: 17 amino acids. This chain's CDR3 is CASSMSGTGRVTDTQYF. CDR3 coding DNA: TGTGCCAGTAGTATGAGTGGGACAGGTCGAGTCACAGATACGCAGTATTTT.

The chain couples TRBV5-4 to TRBJ2-3; perhaps TRBD1 as D (6 bases). CDR3 size: 17 residues. The germline gives CDR1 SGHNT, CDR2 YYREEE (reference sequence). With 3 bases removed from V and 6 bases from J, the gap between germline ends came to 23 bases. The CDR3: CASSSQQGPRSTDTQYF. CDR3 nucleotide sequence: TGTGCCAGCAGCTCTCAACAGGGCCCACGGTCCACCGATACGCAGTATTTT.

The chain combines TRBV5-1 with TRBJ2-1; no definite D call. V lost 0 bases, J lost 4 bases, and 14 bases lay in between. Germline V gives CDR1 SGHRS, CDR2 YFSETQ. This CDR3 spans 16 amino acids. CDR3 residues: CASSLDLAFLYNEQFF. In DNA form, the CDR3 reads TGCGCCAGCAGCTTGGATCTGGCCTTCCTGTACAATGAGCAGTTCTTC.

V and J are TRBV6-1 and TRBJ2-4; TRBD2 might be the D (5 bases). CDR1 is MNHNS and CDR2 is SASEGT in the germline V gene. Trimming shortened V by 7 bases and J by 9 bases, and 13 bases separated the two germline ends. The CDR3 extends over 12 amino acids. In DNA form, the CDR3 reads TGTGCCAGCACCTTCTCACGGGGCATTCAGTACTTC. Protein product: CASTFSRGIQYF.

The chain carries TRBV4-1 and TRBJ2-1, with TRBD2 identical over 11 bases. The V gene end was trimmed by 4 bases and the J gene end by 9 bases; junction bases not matched to a gene: 14. CDR1 MGHRA and CDR2 YSYEKL come from the germline V gene. This CDR3 is 17 amino acids long. Written as DNA, the CDR3 is TGCGCCAGCAGCCCTACCTTACTAGCGGGAGAGGCTGGTGAGCAGTTCTTC. It translates to CASSPTLLAGEAGEQFF.

This clone was picked up one time. CDR3 in amino acids: CASSELQGPEAFF. CDR3 nucleotides: TGTGCCAGCAGTGAGCTACAGGGCCCTGAAGCTTTCTTT. The chain has TRBV25-1 and TRBJ1-1; D may be TRBD1 (6 bases). The CDR3 is 13 amino acids. The germline gives CDR1 MGHDK, CDR2 SYGVNS. V lost 3 bases, J lost 6 bases, and 11 bases lay in between.

The chain couples TRBV5-6 to TRBJ2-7, with TRBD2 matching 11 bases. The germline gives CDR1 SGHDT, CDR2 YYEEEE. The CDR3 has 15 residues. V shed 4 bases and J 4 bases; nucleotides not matched to a gene: 7. CDR3 in amino acids: CASSVLAGAGYEQYF. The CDR3 nucleotides are TGTGCCAGCAGCGTACTAGCGGGAGCTGGTTACGAGCAGTACTTC.

This chain uses TRBV19 with TRBJ2-1; 8 bases match TRBD1. The germline CDR1 and CDR2 sequences are LNHDA and SQIVND (reference sequence). The CDR3 is 18 residues long. Trimming cost V 3 bases and J 4 bases; bases outside gene matches: 14. CDR3 nucleotides: TGTGCCAGTAGTATCTCTCGTATTAGGGACAGGACATACAATGAGCAGTTCTTC. This sequence encodes CASSISRIRDRTYNEQFF.

The V gene is TRBV9, the J gene TRBJ2-1; perhaps TRBD2 as D (6 bases). V lost 0 bases and J lost 1, with 8 bases in between. Germline CDR1 and CDR2: SGDLS and YYNGEE. The CDR3 is 15 residues long. For the CDR3, the DNA is TGTGCCAGCAGCGTAGAAGCGGGTTCCTACAATGAGCAGTTCTTC. This gives the protein CASSVEAGSYNEQFF.

J is TRBJ2-5 and V is TRBV28, with unresolved D. Germline values: CDR1 MDHEN, CDR2 SYDVKM. Trimming left V 1 base short and J 4 bases short, with 13 bases between. The CDR3 has 15 amino acids. The DNA of the CDR3 is TGTGCCAGCAGTTTATCCCTAGATCTCGGAGAGACCCAGTACTTC. Translating gives CASSLSLDLGETQYF.